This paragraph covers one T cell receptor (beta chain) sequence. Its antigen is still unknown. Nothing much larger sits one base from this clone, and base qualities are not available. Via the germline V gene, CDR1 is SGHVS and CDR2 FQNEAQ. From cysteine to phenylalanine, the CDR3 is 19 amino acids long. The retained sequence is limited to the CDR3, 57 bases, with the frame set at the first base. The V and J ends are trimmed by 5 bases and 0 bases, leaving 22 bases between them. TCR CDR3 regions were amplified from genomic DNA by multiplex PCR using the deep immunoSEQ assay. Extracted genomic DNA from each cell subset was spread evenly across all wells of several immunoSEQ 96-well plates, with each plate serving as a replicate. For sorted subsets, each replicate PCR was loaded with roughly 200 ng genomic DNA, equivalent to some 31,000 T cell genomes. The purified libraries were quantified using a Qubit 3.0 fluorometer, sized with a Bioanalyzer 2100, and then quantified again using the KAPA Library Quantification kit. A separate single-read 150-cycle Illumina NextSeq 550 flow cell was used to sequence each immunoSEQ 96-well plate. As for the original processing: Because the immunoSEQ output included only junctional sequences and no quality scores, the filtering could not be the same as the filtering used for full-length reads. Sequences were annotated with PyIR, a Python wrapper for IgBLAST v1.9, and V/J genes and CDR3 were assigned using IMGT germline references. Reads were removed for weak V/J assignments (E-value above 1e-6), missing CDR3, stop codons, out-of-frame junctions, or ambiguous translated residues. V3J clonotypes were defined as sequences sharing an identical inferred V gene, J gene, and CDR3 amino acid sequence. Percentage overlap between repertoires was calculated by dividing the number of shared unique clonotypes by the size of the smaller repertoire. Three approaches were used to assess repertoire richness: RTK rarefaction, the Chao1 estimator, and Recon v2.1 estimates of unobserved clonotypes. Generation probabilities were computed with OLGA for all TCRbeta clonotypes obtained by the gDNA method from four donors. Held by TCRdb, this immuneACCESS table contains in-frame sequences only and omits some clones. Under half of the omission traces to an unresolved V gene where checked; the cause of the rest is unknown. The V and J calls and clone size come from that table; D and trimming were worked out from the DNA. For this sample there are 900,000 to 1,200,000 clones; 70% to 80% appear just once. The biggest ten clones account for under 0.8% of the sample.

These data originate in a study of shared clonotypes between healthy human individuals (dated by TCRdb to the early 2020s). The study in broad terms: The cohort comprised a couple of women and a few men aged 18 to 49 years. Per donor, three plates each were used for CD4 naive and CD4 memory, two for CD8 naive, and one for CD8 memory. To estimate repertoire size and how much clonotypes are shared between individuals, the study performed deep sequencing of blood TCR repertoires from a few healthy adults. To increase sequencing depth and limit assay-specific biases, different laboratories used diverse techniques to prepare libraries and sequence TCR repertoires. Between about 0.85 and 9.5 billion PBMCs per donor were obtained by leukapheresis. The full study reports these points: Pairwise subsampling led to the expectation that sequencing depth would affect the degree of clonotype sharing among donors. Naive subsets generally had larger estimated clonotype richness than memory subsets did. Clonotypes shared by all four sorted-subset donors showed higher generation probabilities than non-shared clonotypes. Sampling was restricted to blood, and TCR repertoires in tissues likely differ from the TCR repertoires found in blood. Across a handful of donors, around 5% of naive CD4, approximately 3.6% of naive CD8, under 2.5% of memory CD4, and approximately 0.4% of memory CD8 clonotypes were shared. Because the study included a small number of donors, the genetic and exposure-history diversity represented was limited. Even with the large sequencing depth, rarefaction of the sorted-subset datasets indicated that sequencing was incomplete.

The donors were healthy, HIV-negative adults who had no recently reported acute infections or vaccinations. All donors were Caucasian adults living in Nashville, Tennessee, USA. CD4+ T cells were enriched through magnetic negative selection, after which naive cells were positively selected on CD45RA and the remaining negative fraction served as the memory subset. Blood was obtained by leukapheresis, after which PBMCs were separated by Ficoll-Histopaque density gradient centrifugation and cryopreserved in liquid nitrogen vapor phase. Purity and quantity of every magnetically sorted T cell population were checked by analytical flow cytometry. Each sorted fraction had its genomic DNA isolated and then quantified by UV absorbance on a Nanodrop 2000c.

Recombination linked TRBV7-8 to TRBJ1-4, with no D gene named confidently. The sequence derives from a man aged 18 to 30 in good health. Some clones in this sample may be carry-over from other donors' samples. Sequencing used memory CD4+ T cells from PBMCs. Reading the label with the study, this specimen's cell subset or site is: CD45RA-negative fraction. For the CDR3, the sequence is CASSPLRIVVGTTNEKLFF. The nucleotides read TGTGCCAGCAGCCCCCTTCGTATTGTGGTTGGGACAACTAATGAAAAACTGTTTTTT.